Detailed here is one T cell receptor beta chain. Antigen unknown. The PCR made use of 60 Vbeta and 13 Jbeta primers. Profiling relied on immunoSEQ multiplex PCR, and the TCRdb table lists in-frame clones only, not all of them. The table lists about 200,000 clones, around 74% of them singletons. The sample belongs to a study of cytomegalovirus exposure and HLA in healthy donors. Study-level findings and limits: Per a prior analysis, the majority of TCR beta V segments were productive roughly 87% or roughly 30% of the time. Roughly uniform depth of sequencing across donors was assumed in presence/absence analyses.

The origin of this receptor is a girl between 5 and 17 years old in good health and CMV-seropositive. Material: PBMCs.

The CDR3 nucleotides are TGCGCCAGCAGCCAAGCCCGGGGGGGCCGACGAGAGACCCAGTACTTC. Encoded protein: CASSQARGGRRETQYF. The gene calls are TRBV4-1 and TRBJ2-5, with 8 positions matching TRBD2. This CDR3 comprises 16 residues. Germline V gene sequence: CDR1 MGHRA, CDR2 YSYEKL. The ends lost 1 base at V and 4 bases at J; junction bases unmatched: 8.